This T cell receptor beta chain was sequenced for a study of cytomegalovirus exposure and HLA in healthy donors. Study-level background: Of the donors genotyped, several hundred in all, 75% to 85% fell in the Caucasian-associated ancestry cluster. Study-wide findings and caveats: For TCR beta chains, V- and J-gene trimming was later linked to a missense DCLRE1C variant. Presence/absence results assume similar sequencing depth per donor, which may not hold.

The PCR made use of 60 Vbeta and 13 Jbeta primers. The assay was immunoSEQ multiplex PCR, and TCRdb's table has in-frame clones only and misses some. The table has about 120,000 clones, approximately 78% seen once. As regards this clone: Its antigen is currently unknown.

After removal of 8 bases from V and 8 bases from J, the junction contained 11 bases not matched to a gene. The germline gives CDR1 SEHNR, CDR2 FQNEAQ (reference sequence). CDR3 length equals 14 residues. The TCR comes from a man aged 40-55 years in good health and CMV-seronegative. The chain links TRBV7-9 to TRBJ1-4, with 7 bases aligning to TRBD1. Sequencing used PBMCs. The CDR3 coding sequence is TGTGCCAGCCGACAGGGACACCCCGCGGAAAAACTGTTTTTT. This encodes CASRQGHPAEKLFF.